These 15 T cell receptor beta chains were sequenced from one sample in a study of OX40 agonist ivuxolimab in advanced cancers. The method was immunoSEQ multiplex PCR; TCRdb's version includes in-frame clones alone and lacks a portion of them. Of roughly 61,000 clones in the sample, roughly 87% were seen once. The specimen comprised CD4+ or CD8+ T cells sorted from blood, sampled in a trial of the OX40 agonist ivuxolimab. Source of these receptors: an adult with an advanced solid tumor such as melanoma, head and neck, liver or kidney cancer.

Note on this clone: Its ends do not fully match the called genes, so a read error is possible. The sample holds other DNA sequences that translate to the same CDR3. The genes are TRBV2 and TRBJ2-7; 7 nucleotides match TRBD1. Germline V gene lookup returns CDR1 SNHLY and CDR2 FYNNEI. CDR3 length equals 12 residues. CDR3 nucleotides: TGCGCCAGCAGAGGGGGCTGGTACGAGCAGTACTTC. Translating it yields CASRGGWYEQYF. Using reference TRBV2 and TRBJ2-7 for the parts outside the CDR3, the full variable domain is EPEVTQTPSHQVTQMGQEVILRCVPISNHLYFYWYRQILGQKVEFLVSFYNNEISEKSEIFDDQFSVERPDGSNFTLKIRSTKLEDSAMYFCASRGGWYEQYFGPGTRLTVT.

The chain carries TRBV2 and TRBJ1-2, with a possible D match to TRBD1 (6 bases). This CDR3 is built from 12 residues. Germline V gene lookup returns CDR1 SNHLY and CDR2 FYNNEI. Trimming removed 6 bases from V and 8 bases from J, with 13 bases in between. CDR3 DNA: TGTGCCAGCAGGCCCAGGGGAGGGGGCTACACCTTC. Residues: CASRPRGGGYTF.

The rearrangement joins TRBV6-1 to TRBJ1-3; D remains ambiguous. The CDR3 length is 12 residues. V was cut by 8 bases and J by 0 bases, with 5 bases left in between. CDR1 MNHNS and CDR2 SASEGT come from the germline V gene. CDR3 protein: CASFSSGNTIYF. In nucleotides, the CDR3 is TGTGCCAGCTTCAGCTCTGGAAACACCATATATTTT.

The CDR3 DNA sequence: TGTGCCAGCAGCTTGGAGATCGGTCAGCCCCAGCATTTT. As protein: CASSLEIGQPQHF. The chain has TRBV11-2 and TRBJ1-5; D not resolved. CDR3 length: 13 residues. Between the trimmed V and J ends, which lost 3 bases and 6 bases, there was a span of 9 bases. The germline CDR1 and CDR2 sequences are SGHAT and FQNNGV.

The V gene is TRBV25-1, the J gene TRBJ2-1; D gene unclear. The germline V gene encodes CDR1 MGHDK and CDR2 SYGVNS. The CDR3 loop spans 11 amino acids. Deletions cut 4 bases from V and 6 bases from J, with 4 bases between. CDR3 region: CASSGPNEQFF. For the CDR3, the DNA is TGTGCCAGCAGTGGCCCCAATGAGCAGTTCTTC.

The chain uses TRBV30 and TRBJ1-2, with a tentative D call TRBD1 (5 bases). The V gene's germline CDR1 is GTSNPN and CDR2 SVGIG (reference sequence). The CDR3 has 11 residues. The CDR3 is CAVNGGNGYTF. For the CDR3, the DNA is TGTGCGGTAAATGGGGGGAACGGCTACACCTTC.

The CDR3 DNA reads TGCAGCGTTACCTCTGGGGTAGCGGGGGGGAGGAATACGCAGTATTTT. This translates into CSVTSGVAGGRNTQYF. The chain uses TRBV29-1 and TRBJ2-3, with 11 bases that match TRBD2. V shed 5 bases, J shed 7 bases, and the junction held 14 bases outside the gene matches. CDR1 is SQVTM, CDR2 ANQGSEA, per germline. The CDR3 is 16 residues long.

V gene TRBV30 combines with J gene TRBJ1-4, with a tentative D call TRBD1 (5 bases). The CDR3 length is 17 residues. The germline V and J ends were trimmed by 2 bases and 4 bases, with 20 bases remaining between them. Germline CDR1 reads GTSNPN; CDR2 reads SVGIG (reference sequence). CDR3 residues: CAWSRLNTRRGNEKLFF. CDR3 nucleotides: TGTGCCTGGAGTCGACTGAATACAAGGAGGGGTAATGAAAAACTGTTTTTT.

The V call is TRBV29-1, the J call TRBJ2-3; no reliable D call. Germline values: CDR1 SQVTM, CDR2 ANQGSEA. V was cut by 7 bases and J by 4 bases, with 6 bases left in between. The CDR3 is 10 amino acids. The CDR3 DNA follows: TGCAGCGCCGCCCCAGATACGCAGTATTTT. Amino acids: CSAAPDTQYF.

V usage is TRBV6-6 and J usage is TRBJ2-3; D not resolved. Germline V gene lookup returns CDR1 MNHNY and CDR2 SVGAGI (reference sequence). CDR3 size: 13 residues. V was cut by 7 bases and J by 2 bases, with 10 bases left in between. CDR3 DNA sequence: TGTGCCAGCAAGAGGTGGGCCACAGATACGCAGTATTTT. Its protein is CASKRWATDTQYF.

Regarding this clone: One end of the junction is discordant with germline, which a read error may explain. The CDR3 nucleotides are TGTGCCAGCATTGGGACAGTAGATAACTATAGCTACACCTTC. Amino acids: CASIGTVDNYSYTF. The genes are TRBV6-1 and TRBJ1-2, with TRBD1 matching 7 bases. The germline V gene encodes CDR1 MNHNS and CDR2 SASEGT. The CDR3 extends over 14 amino acids.

The chain recombines TRBV6-1 with TRBJ1-1; 9 bases line up with TRBD1. Germline CDR1 is MNHNS and CDR2 is SASEGT. The CDR3 covers 14 residues. The trim removed 4 bases at V and 3 bases at J, leaving 3 bases unmatched. CDR3 nucleotides: TGTGCCAGCAGTGTACAGGGGGCGGACACTGAAGCTTTCTTT. This sequence encodes CASSVQGADTEAFF.

This chain connects TRBV28 to TRBJ1-5, with D unresolved. V was cut by 5 bases and J by 6 bases, with 8 bases left in between. The CDR3 consists of 12 residues. Per the germline V gene, CDR1 is MDHEN and CDR2 is SYDVKM. The DNA for the CDR3 is TGTGCCAGCAGTCAGTTGGGTCAGCCCCAGCATTTT. It is translated as CASSQLGQPQHF.

The chain is built from TRBV7-9 and TRBJ2-7; no definite D call. Germline V gene sequence: CDR1 SEHNR, CDR2 FQNEAQ (reference sequence). Trimming took 4 bases from V and 0 from J, leaving 22 bases between them. This CDR3 has 18 amino acids. CDR3 residues: CASSSPPADRQSSYEQYF. The CDR3 coding sequence is TGTGCCAGCAGCTCCCCACCCGCGGACCGTCAGTCCTCCTACGAGCAGTACTTC.

This chain connects TRBV6-5 to TRBJ2-5; the D is unclear. CDR1 and CDR2 from the germline V gene are MNHEY and SVGAGI. Between the trimmed V and J ends, which lost 2 bases and 5 bases, there was a span of 18 bases. This CDR3 is built from 16 residues. Written as DNA, the CDR3 is TGTGCCAGCAGTTACGGAAATCTCCTCGGGCAGGAGACCCAGTACTTC. Its translation is CASSYGNLLGQETQYF.